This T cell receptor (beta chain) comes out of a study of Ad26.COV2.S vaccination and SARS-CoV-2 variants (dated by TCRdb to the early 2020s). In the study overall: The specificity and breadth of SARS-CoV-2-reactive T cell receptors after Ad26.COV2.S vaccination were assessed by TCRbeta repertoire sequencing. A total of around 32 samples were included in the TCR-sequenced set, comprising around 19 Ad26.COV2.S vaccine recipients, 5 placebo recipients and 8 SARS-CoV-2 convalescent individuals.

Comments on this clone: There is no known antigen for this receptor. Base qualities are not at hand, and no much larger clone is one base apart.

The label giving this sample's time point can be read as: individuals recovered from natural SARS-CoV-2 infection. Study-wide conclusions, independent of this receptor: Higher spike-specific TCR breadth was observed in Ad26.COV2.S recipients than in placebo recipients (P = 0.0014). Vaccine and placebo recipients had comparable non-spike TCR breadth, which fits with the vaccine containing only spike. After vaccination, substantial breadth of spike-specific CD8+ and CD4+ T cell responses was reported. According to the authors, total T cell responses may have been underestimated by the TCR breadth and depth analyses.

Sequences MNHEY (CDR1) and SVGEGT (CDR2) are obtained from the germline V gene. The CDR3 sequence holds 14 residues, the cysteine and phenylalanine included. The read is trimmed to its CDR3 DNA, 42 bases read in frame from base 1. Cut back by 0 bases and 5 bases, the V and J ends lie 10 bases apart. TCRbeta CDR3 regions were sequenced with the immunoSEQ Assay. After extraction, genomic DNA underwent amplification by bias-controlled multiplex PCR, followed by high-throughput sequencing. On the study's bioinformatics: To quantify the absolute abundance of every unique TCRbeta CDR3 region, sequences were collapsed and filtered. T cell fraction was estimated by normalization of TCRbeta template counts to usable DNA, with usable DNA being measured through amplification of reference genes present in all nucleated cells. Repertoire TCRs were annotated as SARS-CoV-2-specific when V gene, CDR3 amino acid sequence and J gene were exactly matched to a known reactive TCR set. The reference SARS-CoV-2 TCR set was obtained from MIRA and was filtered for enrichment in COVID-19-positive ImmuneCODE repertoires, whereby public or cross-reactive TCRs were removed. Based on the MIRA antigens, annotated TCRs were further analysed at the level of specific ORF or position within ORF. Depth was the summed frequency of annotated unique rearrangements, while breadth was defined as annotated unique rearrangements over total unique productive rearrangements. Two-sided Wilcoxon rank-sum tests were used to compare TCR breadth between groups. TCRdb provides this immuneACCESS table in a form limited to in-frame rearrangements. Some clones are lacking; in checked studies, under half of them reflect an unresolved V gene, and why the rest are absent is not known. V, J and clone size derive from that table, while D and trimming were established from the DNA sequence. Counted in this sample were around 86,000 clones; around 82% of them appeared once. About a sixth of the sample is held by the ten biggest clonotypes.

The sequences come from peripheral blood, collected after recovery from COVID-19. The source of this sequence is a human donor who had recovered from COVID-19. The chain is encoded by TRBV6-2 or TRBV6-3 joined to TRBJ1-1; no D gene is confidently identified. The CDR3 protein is CASSYSLGGTEAFF. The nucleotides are TGTGCCAGCAGTTACTCGTTGGGAGGGACTGAAGCTTTCTTT.